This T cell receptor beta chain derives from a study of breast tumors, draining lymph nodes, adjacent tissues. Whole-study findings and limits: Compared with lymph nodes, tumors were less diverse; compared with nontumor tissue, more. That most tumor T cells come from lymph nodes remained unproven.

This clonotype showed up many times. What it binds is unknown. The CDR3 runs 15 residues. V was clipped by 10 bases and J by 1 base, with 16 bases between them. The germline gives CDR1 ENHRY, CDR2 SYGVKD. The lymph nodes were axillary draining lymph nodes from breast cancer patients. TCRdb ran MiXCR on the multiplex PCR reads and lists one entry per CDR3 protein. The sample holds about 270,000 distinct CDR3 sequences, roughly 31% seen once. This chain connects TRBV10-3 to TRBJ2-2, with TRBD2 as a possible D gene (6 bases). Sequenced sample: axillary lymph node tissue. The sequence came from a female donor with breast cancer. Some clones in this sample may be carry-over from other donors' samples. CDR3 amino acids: CATLDTSLNTGELFF. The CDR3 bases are TGTGCCACCCTAGATACTAGCCTGAACACCGGGGAGCTGTTTTTT.